The next 26 T cell receptor beta chains were all read from a single sample in a study of Ad26.COV2.S vaccination and SARS-CoV-2 variants. Sequencing used immunoSEQ multiplex PCR; TCRdb keeps in-frame clones, though not all of them. The sample holds over 200,000 clones, roughly 90% seen once. Treatment defined: 15 to 20 received Ad26.COV2.S at low or high dose, single or two shots; roughly five received placebo; per-sample allocation not given. Sampling took place 63 days after the first vaccine or placebo injection. This specimen consisted of peripheral blood, obtained in a trial of Ad26.COV2.S vaccine versus placebo. These receptors came from a person between 18 and 65 years old who received the Ad26.COV2.S COVID-19 vaccine or a placebo.

This chain links TRBV7-3 with TRBJ1-6, with 7 bases lining up with TRBD1. The CDR3 runs 14 residues. Germline V gene lookup returns CDR1 SGHTA and CDR2 FQGTGA. V was clipped by 4 bases and J by 10 bases; unmatched bases: 7. In nucleotides, the CDR3 is TGTGCCAGCAGCTCGACAGGGTCGGGATCACCCCTCCACTTT. This gives the protein CASSSTGSGSPLHF.

This chain joins TRBV21-1 and TRBJ2-3. TRBV21-1 is assigned pseudogene status. The CDR3 extends over 19 amino acids. The CDR3 reads CASSKQYIGGGLGADTQYF. DNA of the CDR3: TGTGCCAGCAGCAAACAATATATCGGTGGGGGGCTTGGGGCAGATACGCAGTATTTT.

The CDR3, as DNA: TGTGCCAGCAGCTCGACCGGGAGCTCCTACGAGCAGTACTTC. Amino acids: CASSSTGSSYEQYF. The chain recombines TRBV7-2 with TRBJ2-7; possibly TRBD2 for D (6 bases). Germline CDR1 and CDR2: SGHTA and FQGNSA. This CDR3 contains 14 residues. Trimming cost V 4 bases and J 0 bases, with 10 bases left between them.

This chain uses TRBV4-1 with TRBJ2-1, with D possibly TRBD1 on 6 matching bases. CDR3 size: 15 residues. Per germline, CDR1 MGHRA and CDR2 YSYEKL. The V end was cut by 5 bases, the J end by 9 bases, with 20 bases between. This CDR3 is CASSSNRDPICEQFF. For the CDR3, the DNA is TGCGCCAGCAGCAGTAACAGGGATCCCATCTGTGAGCAGTTCTTC.

CDR3 DNA sequence: TGTGCCAGCAGCTTACCCCCACTAGCGGGAAACGCAGATACGCAGTATTTT. Translating it yields CASSLPPLAGNADTQYF. This rearrangement joins TRBV7-9 to TRBJ2-3, with TRBD2 identical over 10 bases. With 2 bases clipped from V and 4 bases from J, the junction kept 9 bases outside the gene matches. The CDR3 is made up of 17 amino acids. CDR1 and CDR2 (germline): SEHNR, FQNEAQ (reference sequence).

The chain is built from TRBV28 and TRBJ2-7, with D unclear. Trimming shortened V by 2 bases and J by 7 bases, and 24 bases separated the two germline ends. There are 17 residues in the CDR3. Per germline, CDR1 MDHEN and CDR2 SYDVKM. The CDR3 bases are TGTGCCAGCAGTTTACCCTCGGAACAGACGTCCAGCGAAGAGCAGTACTTC. It codes for CASSLPSEQTSSEEQYF.

This clone was detected only a few times. This chain joins TRBV18 and TRBJ1-5; 7 nucleotides align to TRBD1. This CDR3 is built from 15 residues. In germline, CDR1 is KGHSH, CDR2 LQKENI. V shed 2 bases and J 2 bases; nucleotides not matched to a gene: 3. The CDR3 protein is CASSPGTAGNQPQHF. The CDR3 DNA is TGTGCCAGCTCACCAGGGACAGCTGGCAATCAGCCCCAGCATTTT.

The V call is TRBV5-6, the J call TRBJ1-6; D gene unclear. Germline loops: CDR1 SGHDT, CDR2 YYEEEE. Trimming removed 2 bases from V and 10 bases from J, with 13 bases in between. CDR3 length equals 14 residues. CDR3: CASSFEHFDSPLHF. CDR3 DNA: TGTGCCAGCAGCTTTGAACACTTTGACTCACCCCTCCACTTT.

The V gene is TRBV28, the J gene TRBJ2-4, with D unclear. CDR3 size: 13 residues. V was shortened by 7 bases and J by 3 bases, with 10 bases between the two germline ends. In germline, CDR1 is MDHEN, CDR2 SYDVKM. The chain's CDR3 is CASTPFDKNIQYF. CDR3 in DNA: TGTGCCAGCACCCCCTTCGACAAAAACATTCAGTACTTC.

This clone was counted once. The chain employs TRBV18 and TRBJ1-1; 11 bases agree with TRBD1. This CDR3 is 15 amino acids long. In germline, CDR1 is KGHSH, CDR2 LQKENI. V dropped 5 bases and J dropped 5; count of bases not matched to a gene: 7. The DNA for the CDR3 is TGTGCCAGCTCAGGGGGGACAGGGGGATTAACTGAAGCTTTCTTT. It translates to CASSGGTGGLTEAFF.

The chain recombines TRBV21-1 with TRBJ2-7; the DNA was not compared with TRBD2, the D call given in the table. TRBV21-1 is marked as a pseudogene. The CDR3 consists of 12 residues. CDR3 nucleotide sequence: TGTGCCAGCCGGGGGGGTAGATACGAGCAGTACTTC. Encoded protein: CASRGGRYEQYF.

This clone has more than one count but fewer than ten. This chain uses TRBV19 with TRBJ2-7; D remains ambiguous. This CDR3 contains 13 residues. V was pared by 2 bases and J by 5 bases, with 10 bases between. Germline CDR1 LNHDA, CDR2 SQIVND (reference sequence). The CDR3 loop is CASSIRLADEQYF. The CDR3 DNA reads TGTGCCAGTAGTATAAGGTTGGCGGACGAGCAGTACTTC.

J is TRBJ1-2 and V is TRBV9; 8 nucleotides line up with TRBD1. There are 12 residues in the CDR3. Germline lookup yields CDR1 SGDLS and CDR2 YYNGEE. Trimming at V came to 4 bases and at J to 13 bases, leaving 9 bases not matched to a gene. The CDR3 loop is CASSPPGQGATF. In nucleotides, the CDR3 is TGTGCCAGCAGCCCCCCGGGGCAGGGGGCCACCTTC.

This clone appeared once. This rearrangement joins TRBV3-1 (or the pseudogene TRBV3-2) to TRBJ1-3; D possibly corresponds to TRBD1 (5 bases). CDR1 and CDR2 (germline): LGHDT, YNNKEL (reference sequence). V lost 3 bases to trimming and J lost 2 bases, with 8 bases between them. The CDR3 sequence is 14 residues long. CDR3 residues: CASSQGRAGNTIYF. The CDR3 DNA follows: TGTGCCAGCAGCCAGGGCAGGGCTGGAAACACCATATATTTT.

The gene calls are TRBV24-1 and TRBJ2-6; 8 nucleotides agree with TRBD1. CDR1 is KGHDR and CDR2 is SFDVKD in the germline V gene. V lost 4 bases, J lost 2 bases, and 6 bases stayed unmatched. This CDR3 comprises 17 residues. In DNA form, the CDR3 reads TGTGCCACCAGTGAATCACAGGGGGAGACTGGGGCCAACGTCCTGACTTTC. It codes for CATSESQGETGANVLTF.

V and J are TRBV9 and TRBJ1-1, with TRBD1 matching 9 bases. The CDR3 runs to 15 residues. V dropped 0 bases and J dropped 2; count of bases not matched to a gene: 2. Germline V gives CDR1 SGDLS, CDR2 YYNGEE. CDR3 sequence: CASSVEGQGNTEAFF. DNA of the CDR3: TGTGCCAGCAGCGTAGAGGGACAGGGAAACACTGAAGCTTTCTTT.

This chain links TRBV7-9 with TRBJ2-1; 13 nucleotides line up with TRBD2. CDR1 and CDR2 from the germline V gene are SEHNR and FQNEAQ (reference sequence). This CDR3 contains 16 residues. The ends lost 3 bases at V and 8 bases at J; junction bases unmatched: 7. The CDR3 bases are TGTGCCAGCAGCTTGAGGGTCGGACTAGCGGGAGATGAGCAGTTCTTC. This encodes CASSLRVGLAGDEQFF.

The CDR3 region has the DNA TGTGCCAGCAGCCTCGACGGTAACCGCGCGCCCCTCCACTTT. It yields the protein CASSLDGNRAPLHF. This chain joins TRBV7-2 and TRBJ1-6; unclear D gene. Germline V lookup: CDR1 SGHTA, CDR2 FQGNSA. This CDR3 has 14 amino acids. Between the trimmed V and J ends, which lost 5 bases and 13 bases, there was a span of 18 bases.

V gene TRBV5-1 combines with J gene TRBJ2-3, with 11 bases aligning to TRBD1. Per the germline V gene, CDR1 is SGHRS and CDR2 is YFSETQ. The CDR3 consists of 16 residues. The V gene end was trimmed by 0 bases and the J gene end by 4 bases; junction bases not matched to a gene: 4. The CDR3, as DNA: TGCGCCAGCAGCTTGGACGGACAGGGGGCTTCAGATACGCAGTATTTT. Translated, it gives CASSLDGQGASDTQYF.

The chain is built from TRBV5-1 and TRBJ1-2; TRBD1 matches at 10 bases. CDR1 is SGHRS, CDR2 YFSETQ, per germline. There are 14 residues in the CDR3. V lost 5 bases and J lost 5; bases outside the gene matches: 6. The CDR3 bases are TGCGCCAGCAGTGCTGGACAGGGGGAATATGGCTACACCTTC. As protein: CASSAGQGEYGYTF.

The chain links TRBV4-3 to TRBJ2-7, with D perhaps TRBD2 (6 bases). The CDR3 contains 15 residues. V shed 0 bases and J shed 1 base, with 10 bases lying between them. From germline, CDR1 is LGHNA and CDR2 YSLEER. The CDR3 region is CASSQDPGGSYEQYF. The CDR3 DNA reads TGCGCCAGCAGCCAAGATCCCGGGGGTTCCTACGAGCAGTACTTC.

The chain is built from TRBV6-6 and TRBJ1-1; D remains ambiguous. V lost 3 bases to trimming and J lost 0 bases, with 5 bases between them. Germline loops: CDR1 MNHNY, CDR2 SVGAGI (reference sequence). There are 13 residues in the CDR3. CDR3: CASSYLMNTEAFF. CDR3 sequence (DNA): TGTGCCAGCAGTTATCTAATGAACACTGAAGCTTTCTTT.

The chain recombines TRBV28 with TRBJ1-2; 7 bases map to TRBD1. The V gene end was trimmed by 6 bases and the J gene end by 6 bases; junction bases not matched to a gene: 16. The CDR3 sequence is 16 residues long. Germline CDR1 MDHEN, CDR2 SYDVKM. The CDR3 loop is CASSLLKGTGADGYTF. The CDR3 nucleotides are TGTGCCAGCAGCCTACTCAAGGGCACAGGGGCAGATGGCTACACCTTC.

The chain carries TRBV19 and TRBJ2-1, with 11 nucleotides matching TRBD1. This CDR3 comprises 15 residues. Germline V lookup: CDR1 LNHDA, CDR2 SQIVND (reference sequence). The ends lost 5 bases at V and 7 bases at J; junction bases unmatched: 7. DNA for the CDR3: TGTGCCAGTAGTGGGACAGGGGGTTGGAAAAATGAGCAGTTCTTC. It translates to CASSGTGGWKNEQFF.

The chain couples TRBV11-2 to TRBJ1-2; D gene unclear. There are 15 residues in the CDR3. Germline lookup yields CDR1 SGHAT and CDR2 FQNNGV. Deletions cut 0 bases from V and 0 bases from J, with 8 bases between. The CDR3 DNA reads as TGTGCCAGCAGCTTAGATTTGGGCCCTAACTATGGCTACACCTTC. This translates into CASSLDLGPNYGYTF.

This chain links TRBV5-1 with TRBJ1-4; a weak D match, TRBD1 (6 bases). V was clipped by 3 bases and J by 0 bases, with 12 bases between them. The CDR3 totals 16 residues. Looked up from germline, CDR1 is SGHRS and CDR2 is YFSETQ. The CDR3 DNA reads TGCGCCAGCAGCTCAGGACAGCTTGCAACTAATGAAAAACTGTTTTTT. Its protein is CASSSGQLATNEKLFF.